Following are 14 T cell receptor beta chains from one sample sequenced in a study of blood T cell repertoires in COVID-19. Profiled with immunoSEQ multiplex PCR; TCRdb holds only in-frame clones, not every one. This table holds about 66,000 clones, around 92% found once. Source material: peripheral blood. The receptor source for this set is a man in his 60s with acute or convalescent COVID-19.

The chain's CDR3 is CASSIRGTTGELFF. In nucleotides, the CDR3 is TGTGCCAGTAGTATAAGGGGGACAACCGGGGAGCTGTTTTTT. This chain uses TRBV19 with TRBJ2-2; maybe TRBD1 (6 bases). CDR3 length: 14 residues. Germline V gene lookup returns CDR1 LNHDA and CDR2 SQIVND (reference sequence). Trimming removed 2 bases at V and 5 bases at J, with 9 bases between.

This rearrangement joins TRBV6-5 to TRBJ2-2; D is unclear. Between the trimmed V and J ends, which lost 0 bases and 1 base, there was a span of 6 bases. The CDR3 has 15 amino acids. CDR1 and CDR2 from the germline V gene are MNHEY and SVGAGI. CDR3 in DNA: TGTGCCAGCAGTTACTCCCGACAGAACACCGGGGAGCTGTTTTTT. Translated: CASSYSRQNTGELFF.

This chain links TRBV11-2 with TRBJ2-7; the match to TRBD1 covers 10 bases. V lost 3 bases, J lost 3 bases, and 2 bases stayed unmatched. CDR1 and CDR2 from the germline V gene are SGHAT and FQNNGV. The CDR3 is 14 residues long. CDR3 amino acids: CASSFGQGGYEQYF. CDR3 DNA: TGTGCCAGCAGCTTCGGACAGGGGGGCTACGAGCAGTACTTC.

V usage is TRBV5-1 and J usage is TRBJ2-2; no definite D call. The CDR3 runs 16 residues. The germline gives CDR1 SGHRS, CDR2 YFSETQ. Deletions cut 0 bases from V and 1 base from J, with 10 bases between. Here the CDR3 reads CASSLVLTRNTGELFF. The CDR3 nucleotides are TGCGCCAGCAGCTTGGTGTTGACAAGGAACACCGGGGAGCTGTTTTTT.

The V and J genes are TRBV5-1 and TRBJ1-2; TRBD1 matches 7 bases. V gave up 7 bases and J gave up 4 bases; unmatched junction bases: 4. Germline CDR1 and CDR2: SGHRS and YFSETQ. CDR3 size: 12 residues. As DNA, the CDR3 is TGCGCCAGCCGGGACAGTGGCTATGGCTACACCTTC. It is translated as CASRDSGYGYTF.

The chain has TRBV5-1 and TRBJ2-5; 10 bases match TRBD2. The CDR3 is made up of 16 amino acids. Germline trimming cut 0 bases from V and 5 bases from J; bases unmatched to any gene: 7. Germline V lookup: CDR1 SGHRS, CDR2 YFSETQ. CDR3 in DNA: TGCGCCAGCAGCTTGGACGCTAGCGGGGGCGGGGAGACCCAGTACTTC. Protein sequence: CASSLDASGGGETQYF.

The J gene is TRBJ1-2, the V gene TRBV5-1, with 7 bases aligning to TRBD1. CDR1 is SGHRS, CDR2 YFSETQ, per germline. The CDR3 totals 14 residues. J lost 2 bases, V lost 7 bases, and 8 bases had no gene match. The CDR3 sequence is CASGIQGTNYGYTF. The CDR3 DNA follows: TGCGCCAGCGGCATACAGGGGACCAACTATGGCTACACCTTC.

The chain is built from TRBV2 and TRBJ2-7; no clear D. V lost 5 bases to trimming and J lost 5 bases, with 10 bases between them. The CDR3 runs to 12 residues. Germline CDR1 is SNHLY and CDR2 is FYNNEI. The CDR3, as DNA: TGTGCCAGCAGTTTAGGCGGAAACGAGCAGTACTTC. It is translated as CASSLGGNEQYF.

This rearrangement joins TRBV19 to TRBJ1-4; TRBD1 agrees at 7 bases. The CDR3 totals 15 residues. The trim removed 4 bases at V and 5 bases at J, leaving 7 bases unmatched. Germline assignment: CDR1 LNHDA and CDR2 SQIVND (reference sequence). The CDR3 spells CASSTQTGSNEKLFF. The CDR3 nucleotides are TGTGCCAGTAGTACCCAGACAGGGTCGAATGAAAAACTGTTTTTT.

Only one count was recorded for this clone. This chain links TRBV4-1 with TRBJ2-1; tentatively, D is TRBD2 (6 bases). Germline CDR1 is MGHRA and CDR2 is YSYEKL. The CDR3 is 17 residues long. The ends were cut back, 1 base at V and 7 bases at J, with 20 bases in the middle. DNA of the CDR3: TGCGCCAGCAGCCAAGCATTGGGGGGTCCCCCCACTAATGAGCAGTTCTTC. The encoded protein is CASSQALGGPPTNEQFF.

J is TRBJ2-1 and V is TRBV27, with 7 bases fitting TRBD2. Looked up from germline, CDR1 is MNHEY and CDR2 is SMNVEV (reference sequence). This CDR3 region has 16 residues. J gave up 2 bases and V 2 bases, and 6 bases lay outside the gene matches. CDR3: CASSLGRDRTYNEQFF. The CDR3 DNA follows: TGTGCCAGCAGTTTAGGGAGGGATCGTACCTACAATGAGCAGTTCTTC.

This clone has only a few counts. J is TRBJ1-5 and V is TRBV2; a weak D match, TRBD1 (6 bases). Germline V lookup: CDR1 SNHLY, CDR2 FYNNEI. V lost 6 bases and J lost 1, with 13 bases in between. The CDR3 extends over 15 amino acids. The CDR3 is CASRQEDRSNQPQHF. The DNA for the CDR3 is TGTGCCAGCAGACAAGAAGACAGGAGCAATCAGCCCCAGCATTTT.

The chain joins TRBV7-9 to TRBJ1-4, with D tentatively TRBD1 (5 bases). Germline CDR1 reads SEHNR; CDR2 reads FQNEAQ (reference sequence). CDR3 length equals 12 residues. The V end was cut by 4 bases, the J end by 5 bases, with 5 bases between. CDR3 residues: CASSSGNEKLFF. In DNA, the CDR3 is TGTGCCAGCAGCTCAGGGAATGAAAAACTGTTTTTT.

This clone was observed a few times. CDR3 DNA: TGTGCCAGCAGGGGGACATCTGAAGCTTTCTTT. This codes for CASRGTSEAFF. V gene TRBV6-5 combines with J gene TRBJ1-1, with TRBD1 as a possible D gene (6 bases). Germline CDR1 reads MNHEY; CDR2 reads SVGAGI. The CDR3 has 11 residues. The V and J ends lost 6 bases and 6 bases respectively, with 8 bases between them.